The 18 T cell receptor beta chains in this list originate from one sample, sequenced in a study of preoperative IRX-2 immunotherapy in early breast cancer (dated by TCRdb to the late 2010s). Per the publication, the treatment or condition label means: preoperative locoregional IRX-2 cytokine immunotherapy. Libraries were constructed by the immunoSEQ multiplex PCR assay. The table comes from immuneACCESS by way of TCRdb, which keeps in-frame sequences with V and J called. Part of the clones is missing from these tables; in studies checked, under half for an unresolved V gene and the rest for unknown reasons. This sample gives about 23,000 clones in total; around 87% of them show up just once. The ten largest clones add up to approximately 9% of the sample. Sequenced material: tumor tissue, taken after IRX-2 immunotherapy. The receptors were gathered from a human donor with breast cancer.

The chain recombines TRBV6-1 with TRBJ2-5; 7 bases are a match to TRBD1. There are 14 residues in the CDR3. V lost 2 bases, J lost 2 bases, and 2 bases stayed unmatched. The germline V gene encodes CDR1 MNHNS and CDR2 SASEGT. DNA for the CDR3: TGTGCCAGCAGTGAACCGGGACAGCAAGAGACCCAGTACTTC. Its translation is CASSEPGQQETQYF.

The chain links TRBV2 to TRBJ2-3; the D gene is possibly TRBD2 (6 bases). Germline loops: CDR1 SNHLY, CDR2 FYNNEI. The CDR3 consists of 15 residues. Between the trimmed V and J ends, which lost 3 bases and 0 bases, there was a span of 10 bases. The CDR3 reads CASSEGGASTDTQYF. CDR3 bases: TGTGCCAGCAGTGAGGGCGGGGCTAGCACAGATACGCAGTATTTT.

J is TRBJ2-5 and V is TRBV19, with 10 bases matching TRBD1. CDR3 length equals 15 residues. Germline CDR1 is LNHDA and CDR2 is SQIVND (reference sequence). V dropped 5 bases and J dropped 0; count of bases not matched to a gene: 3. The CDR3: CASSSDRGYQETQYF. CDR3 sequence (DNA): TGTGCCAGTAGTTCGGACAGGGGGTACCAAGAGACCCAGTACTTC.

The rearrangement joins TRBV5-1 to TRBJ1-6, with D possibly being TRBD1 (5 bases). V lost 6 bases, J lost 9 bases, and 16 bases lay in between. The CDR3 totals 14 residues. Germline lookup yields CDR1 SGHRS and CDR2 YFSETQ. For the CDR3, the DNA is TGCGCCAGCAAAGGGGTCCGCGGTTTTTCACCCCTCCACTTT. Its translation: CASKGVRGFSPLHF.

J is TRBJ2-3 and V is TRBV20-1; D is uncertain. V was pared by 6 bases and J by 3 bases, with 7 bases between. The CDR3 is 11 amino acids. The germline V gene has CDR1 DFQATT and CDR2 SNEGSKA (reference sequence). In DNA, the CDR3 is TGCAGTGCACGGACGACAGATACGCAGTATTTT. It yields the protein CSARTTDTQYF.

The V call is TRBV21-1, the J call TRBJ1-1. TRBV21-1 has pseudogene status. This CDR3 region has 14 residues. The CDR3 reads CASSKDRGNTEAFF. CDR3 coding DNA: TGTGCCAGCAGCAAAGATCGTGGAAACACTGAAGCTTTCTTT.

CDR3 loop: CASSWAGTSGGTDTQYF. CDR3 bases: TGCGCCAGCAGCTGGGCCGGGACTAGCGGCGGCACAGATACGCAGTATTTT. The chain links TRBV5-1 to TRBJ2-3, with 11 nucleotides matching TRBD2. Losses at the gene ends were 3 bases for V and 1 base for J; bases not matched to a gene: 7. Germline V gene sequence: CDR1 SGHRS, CDR2 YFSETQ. The CDR3 covers 17 residues.

The chain links TRBV7-8 to TRBJ2-5, with 11 bases fitting TRBD1. J gave up 1 base and V 4 bases, and 5 bases lay outside the gene matches. This CDR3 has 16 amino acids. Germline CDR1 reads SGHVS; CDR2 reads FQNEAQ. CDR3 sequence: CASSSRDRGVQETQYF. In DNA, the CDR3 is TGTGCCAGCAGCTCCCGGGACAGGGGGGTCCAAGAGACCCAGTACTTC.

The chain has TRBV6-1 and TRBJ2-7, with D possibly being TRBD2 (5 bases). The CDR3 extends over 13 amino acids. Germline V gene lookup returns CDR1 MNHNS and CDR2 SASEGT. The ends were cut back, 0 bases at V and 3 bases at J, with 6 bases in the middle. Here the CDR3 reads CASSEASVYEQYF. In nucleotides, the CDR3 is TGTGCCAGCAGTGAAGCTAGCGTCTACGAGCAGTACTTC.

V is TRBV7-8 and J is TRBJ2-7; the D call may be TRBD1 or TRBD2 (5 bases each). The CDR3 length is 16 residues. CDR1 SGHVS and CDR2 FQNEAQ come from the germline V gene. Trimming cost V 1 base and J 6 bases, with 19 bases left between them. The DNA for the CDR3 is TGTGCCAGCAGCTTAGGGGGCCCTGGGACGCCCGGCGAGCAGTACTTC. Amino acids: CASSLGGPGTPGEQYF.

The V call is TRBV5-5, the J call TRBJ2-7, with D tentatively TRBD1 or TRBD2 (5 bases each). The V end was cut by 3 bases, the J end by 2 bases, with 18 bases between. This CDR3 has 16 residues. CDR1 and CDR2 (germline): SGHKS, YYEKEE (reference sequence). The DNA of the CDR3 is TGTGCCAGCAGCTGGTTAAGGGGAGTACGTCCCTACGAGCAGTACTTC. Its protein is CASSWLRGVRPYEQYF.

The chain links TRBV28 to TRBJ1-3; D not resolved. CDR1 and CDR2 (germline): MDHEN, SYDVKM. V lost 3 bases to trimming and J lost 3 bases, with 15 bases between them. CDR3 length equals 16 residues. The CDR3 DNA sequence: TGTGCCAGCAGTTTCCAGCACAGTGGAGTTGGAAACACCATATATTTT. Amino acids: CASSFQHSGVGNTIYF.

The DNA for the CDR3 is TGCGCCAGCAGTGAGTCCCCCGACAGGGGTGAGCAGTACTTC. Translating it yields CASSESPDRGEQYF. This chain connects TRBV10-1 to TRBJ2-7; 8 bases are shared with TRBD1. Trimming removed 0 bases from V and 7 bases from J; junction bases left unmatched: 5. Germline V gene lookup returns CDR1 WNHNN and CDR2 SYGVQD (reference sequence). The CDR3 contains 14 residues.

The sample holds one count of this clone. V usage is TRBV9 and J usage is TRBJ1-4, with 8 bases that match TRBD1. Trimming cost V 0 bases and J 7 bases; bases outside gene matches: 5. Germline V gene lookup returns CDR1 SGDLS and CDR2 YYNGEE. The CDR3 runs to 15 residues. CDR3: CASSVGTGRTEKLFF. The CDR3 DNA follows: TGTGCCAGCAGCGTAGGGACAGGGAGGACTGAAAAACTGTTTTTT.

The chain uses TRBV7-2 and TRBJ1-5; D unresolved. The CDR3 runs to 13 residues. Germline CDR1 is SGHTA and CDR2 is FQGNSA. Trimming stripped 1 base from V and 2 bases from J, with 3 bases between. The CDR3 region is CASSLGRNQPQHF. The CDR3 nucleotides read TGTGCCAGCAGCTTAGGTCGCAATCAGCCCCAGCATTTT.

The genes are TRBV6-6 and TRBJ2-1, with 12 nucleotides matching TRBD2. J was trimmed by 6 bases and V by 7 bases; bases with no gene match: 7. Germline CDR1 and CDR2: MNHNY and SVGAGI (reference sequence). The CDR3 runs to 15 residues. The CDR3 sequence is CASIVTSGGLNEQFF. In DNA, the CDR3 is TGTGCCAGCATCGTCACTAGCGGGGGGCTCAATGAGCAGTTCTTC.

The chain has TRBV6-1 and TRBJ1-1; D remains ambiguous. The germline CDR1 and CDR2 sequences are MNHNS and SASEGT. The CDR3 covers 14 residues. With 7 bases removed from V and 0 bases from J, the gap between germline ends came to 12 bases. CDR3 nucleotides: TGTGCCAGCACCCGAAGCCGGGTGAACACTGAAGCTTTCTTT. It codes for CASTRSRVNTEAFF.

The V and J genes are TRBV2 and TRBJ2-2; maybe TRBD2 (6 bases). The germline V and J ends were trimmed by 7 bases and 5 bases, with 11 bases remaining between them. The CDR3 contains 13 residues. CDR1 is SNHLY and CDR2 is FYNNEI in the germline V gene. This chain's CDR3 is CASKPGGTGELFF. CDR3 nucleotides: TGTGCCAGCAAACCTGGGGGGACCGGGGAGCTGTTTTTT.